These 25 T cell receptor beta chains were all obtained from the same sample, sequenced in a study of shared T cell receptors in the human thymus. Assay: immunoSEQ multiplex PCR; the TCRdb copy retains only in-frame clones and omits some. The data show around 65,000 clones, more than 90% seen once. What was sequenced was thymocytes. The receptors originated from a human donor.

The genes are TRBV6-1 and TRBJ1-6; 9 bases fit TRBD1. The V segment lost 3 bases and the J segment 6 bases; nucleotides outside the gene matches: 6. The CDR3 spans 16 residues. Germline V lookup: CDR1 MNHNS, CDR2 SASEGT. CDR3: CASSDYRGQGNSPLHF. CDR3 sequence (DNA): TGTGCCAGCAGTGACTACAGGGGGCAGGGTAATTCACCCCTCCACTTT.

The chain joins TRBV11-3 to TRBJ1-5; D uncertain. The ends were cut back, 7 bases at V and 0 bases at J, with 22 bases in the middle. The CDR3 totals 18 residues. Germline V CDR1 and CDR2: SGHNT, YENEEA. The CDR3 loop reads CASTQPVTNSYSNQPQHF. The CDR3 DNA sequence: TGTGCCAGCACCCAACCGGTGACGAACTCTTATAGCAATCAGCCCCAGCATTTT.

CDR3 nucleotides: TGTGCCAGCAGCTTAGGGACTAGCGGGGGAGGGGAGACCCAGTACTTC. This sequence encodes CASSLGTSGGGETQYF. J is TRBJ2-5 and V is TRBV7-3; TRBD2 agrees at 14 bases. The CDR3 spans 16 residues. Germline V gene lookup returns CDR1 SGHTA and CDR2 FQGTGA. The ends lost 2 bases at V and 5 bases at J; junction bases unmatched: 4.

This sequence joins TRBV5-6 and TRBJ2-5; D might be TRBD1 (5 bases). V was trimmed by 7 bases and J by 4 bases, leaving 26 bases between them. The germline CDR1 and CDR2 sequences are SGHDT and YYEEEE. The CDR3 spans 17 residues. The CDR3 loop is CASLCLLCFPGSETQYF. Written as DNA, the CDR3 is TGTGCCAGCCTTTGTCTCCTTTGTTTCCCAGGGTCAGAGACCCAGTACTTC.

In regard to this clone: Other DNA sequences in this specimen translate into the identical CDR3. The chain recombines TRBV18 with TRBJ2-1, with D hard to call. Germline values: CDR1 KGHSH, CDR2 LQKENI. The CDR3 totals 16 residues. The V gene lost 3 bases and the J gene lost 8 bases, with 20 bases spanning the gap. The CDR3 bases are TGTGCCAGCTCACCTTTTGGAGATATTAGACAATATGAGCAGTTCTTC. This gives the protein CASSPFGDIRQYEQFF. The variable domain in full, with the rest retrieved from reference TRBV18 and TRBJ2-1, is NAGVMQNPRHLVRRRGQEARLRCSPMKGHSHVYWYRQLPEEGLKFMVYLQKENIIDESGMPKERFSAEFPKEGPSILRIQQVVRGDSAAYFCASSPFGDIRQYEQFFGPGTRLTVL.

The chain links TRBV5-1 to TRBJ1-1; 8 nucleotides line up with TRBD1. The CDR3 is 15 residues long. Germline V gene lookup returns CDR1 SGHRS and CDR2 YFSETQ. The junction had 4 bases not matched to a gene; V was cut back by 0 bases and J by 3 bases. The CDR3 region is CASSLEDRVDTEAFF. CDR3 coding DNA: TGCGCCAGCAGCTTGGAGGACAGGGTCGACACTGAAGCTTTCTTT.

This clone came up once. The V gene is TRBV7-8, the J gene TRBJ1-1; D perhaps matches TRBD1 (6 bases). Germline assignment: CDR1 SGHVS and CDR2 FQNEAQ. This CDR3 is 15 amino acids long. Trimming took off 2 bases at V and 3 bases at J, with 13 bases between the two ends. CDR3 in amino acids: CASSLPGEGDTEAFF. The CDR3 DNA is TGTGCCAGCAGCTTACCCGGAGAGGGGGACACTGAAGCTTTCTTT.

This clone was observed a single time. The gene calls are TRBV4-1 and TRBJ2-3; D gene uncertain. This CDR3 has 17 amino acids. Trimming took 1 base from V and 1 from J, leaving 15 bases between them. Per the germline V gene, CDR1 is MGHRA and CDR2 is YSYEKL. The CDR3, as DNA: TGCGCCAGCAGCCAAGTTCCCCCCACAGCACGCACAGATACGCAGTATTTT. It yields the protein CASSQVPPTARTDTQYF.

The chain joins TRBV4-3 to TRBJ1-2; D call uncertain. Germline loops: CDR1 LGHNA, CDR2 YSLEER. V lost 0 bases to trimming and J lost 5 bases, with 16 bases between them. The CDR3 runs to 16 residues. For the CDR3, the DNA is TGCGCCAGCAGCCAAGACTGGTGTCGGGATAATTATGGCTACACCTTC. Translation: CASSQDWCRDNYGYTF.

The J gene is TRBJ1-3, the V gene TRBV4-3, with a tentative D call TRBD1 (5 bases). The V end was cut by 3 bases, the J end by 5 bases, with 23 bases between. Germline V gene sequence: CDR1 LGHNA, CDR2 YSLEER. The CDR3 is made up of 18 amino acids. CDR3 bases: TGCGCCAGCAGCCAGGCCGTTGAGAGGGGCGCAGGAAGAAACACCATATATTTT. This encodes CASSQAVERGAGRNTIYF.

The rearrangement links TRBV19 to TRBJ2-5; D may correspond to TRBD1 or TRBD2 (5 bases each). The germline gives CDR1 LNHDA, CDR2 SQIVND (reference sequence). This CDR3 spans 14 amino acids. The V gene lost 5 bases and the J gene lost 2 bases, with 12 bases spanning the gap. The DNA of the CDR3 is TGTGCCAGTAGTTCGGGCAGGGAGCAAGAGACCCAGTACTTC. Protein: CASSSGREQETQYF.

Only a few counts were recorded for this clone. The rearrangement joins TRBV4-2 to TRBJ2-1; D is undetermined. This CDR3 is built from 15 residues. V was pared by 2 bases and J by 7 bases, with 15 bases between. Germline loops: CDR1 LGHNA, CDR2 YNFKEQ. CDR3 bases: TGTGCCAGCAGCCAACCCCCCACGAAGGCAAATGAGCAGTTCTTC. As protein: CASSQPPTKANEQFF.

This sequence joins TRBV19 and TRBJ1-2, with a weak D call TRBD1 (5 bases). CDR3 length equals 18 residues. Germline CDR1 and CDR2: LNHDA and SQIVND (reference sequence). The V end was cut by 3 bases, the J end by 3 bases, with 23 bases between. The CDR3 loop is CASSMVGVRGDGDYGYTF. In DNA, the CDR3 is TGTGCCAGTAGTATGGTTGGAGTTCGAGGGGACGGAGACTATGGCTACACCTTC.

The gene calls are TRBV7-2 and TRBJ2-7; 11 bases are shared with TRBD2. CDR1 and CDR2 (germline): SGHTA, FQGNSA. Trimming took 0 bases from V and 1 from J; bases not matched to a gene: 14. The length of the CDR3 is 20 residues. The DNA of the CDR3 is TGTGCCAGCAGCTTAGCGAAGATCTCCGGGACTAGCGGCCCTTCCTACGAGCAGTACTTC. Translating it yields CASSLAKISGTSGPSYEQYF.

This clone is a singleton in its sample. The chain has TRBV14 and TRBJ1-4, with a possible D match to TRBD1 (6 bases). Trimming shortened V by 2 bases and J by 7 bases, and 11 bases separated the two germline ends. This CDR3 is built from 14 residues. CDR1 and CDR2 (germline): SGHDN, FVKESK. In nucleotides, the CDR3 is TGTGCCAGCAGCCAATATGGGACATTTGAAAAACTGTTTTTT. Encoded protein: CASSQYGTFEKLFF.

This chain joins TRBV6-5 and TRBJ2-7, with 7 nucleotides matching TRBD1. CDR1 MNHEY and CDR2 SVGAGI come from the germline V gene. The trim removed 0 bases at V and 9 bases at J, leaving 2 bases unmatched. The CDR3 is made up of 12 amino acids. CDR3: CASSYSRTGQYF. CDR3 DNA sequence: TGTGCCAGCAGTTACTCGAGGACAGGGCAGTACTTC.

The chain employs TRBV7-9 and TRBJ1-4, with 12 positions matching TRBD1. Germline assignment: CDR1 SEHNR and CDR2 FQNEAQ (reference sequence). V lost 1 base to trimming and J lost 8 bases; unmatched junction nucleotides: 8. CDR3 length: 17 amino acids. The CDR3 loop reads CASSLVIRDRGREKLFF. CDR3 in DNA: TGTGCCAGCAGCTTAGTAATAAGGGACAGGGGGCGAGAAAAACTGTTTTTT.

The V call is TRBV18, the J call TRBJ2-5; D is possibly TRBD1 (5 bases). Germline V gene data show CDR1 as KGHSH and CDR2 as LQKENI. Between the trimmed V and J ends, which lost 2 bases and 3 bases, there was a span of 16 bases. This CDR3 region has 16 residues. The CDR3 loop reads CASSPGQGARKETQYF. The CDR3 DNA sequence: TGTGCCAGCTCACCAGGGCAGGGCGCAAGAAAAGAGACCCAGTACTTC.

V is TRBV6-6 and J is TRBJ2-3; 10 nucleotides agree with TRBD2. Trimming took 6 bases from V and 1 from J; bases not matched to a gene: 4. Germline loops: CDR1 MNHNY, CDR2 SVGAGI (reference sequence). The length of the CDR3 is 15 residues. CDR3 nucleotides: TGTGCCAGCAGGTTAGCGGGGGGCCGCACAGATACGCAGTATTTT. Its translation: CASRLAGGRTDTQYF.

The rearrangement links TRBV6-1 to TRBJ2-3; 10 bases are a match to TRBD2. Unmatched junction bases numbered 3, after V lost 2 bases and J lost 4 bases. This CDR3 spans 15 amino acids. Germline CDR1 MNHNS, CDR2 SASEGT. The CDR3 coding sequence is TGTGCCAGCAGTGAAAAGCGGGGGGGCCCAGATACGCAGTATTTT. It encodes CASSEKRGGPDTQYF.

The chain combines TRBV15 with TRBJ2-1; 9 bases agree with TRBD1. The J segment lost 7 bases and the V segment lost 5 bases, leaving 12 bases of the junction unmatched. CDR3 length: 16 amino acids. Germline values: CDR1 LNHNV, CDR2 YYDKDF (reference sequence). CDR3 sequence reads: CATSVQTGGANNEQFF. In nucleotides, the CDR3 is TGTGCCACCAGCGTGCAAACAGGGGGCGCGAATAATGAGCAGTTCTTC.

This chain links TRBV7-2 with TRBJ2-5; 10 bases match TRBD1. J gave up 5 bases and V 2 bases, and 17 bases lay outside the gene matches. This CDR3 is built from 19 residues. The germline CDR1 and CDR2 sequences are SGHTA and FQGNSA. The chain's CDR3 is CASSLRTGGEGSFEETQYF. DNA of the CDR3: TGTGCCAGCAGCTTAAGGACAGGGGGAGAGGGGTCGTTTGAGGAGACCCAGTACTTC.

The CDR3 bases are TGTGCCAGCAGCTTGGTACAGGGAAACACTGAAGCTTTCTTT. Translation: CASSLVQGNTEAFF. The chain employs TRBV13 and TRBJ1-1, with D maybe TRBD1 (6 bases). Germline values: CDR1 PRHDT, CDR2 FYEKMQ (reference sequence). Deletions cut 3 bases from V and 2 bases from J, with 10 bases between. The CDR3 totals 14 residues.

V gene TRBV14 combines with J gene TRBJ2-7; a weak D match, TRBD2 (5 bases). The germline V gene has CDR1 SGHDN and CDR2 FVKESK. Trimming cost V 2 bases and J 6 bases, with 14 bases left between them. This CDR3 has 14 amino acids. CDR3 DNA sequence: TGTGCCAGCAGCCAAAGGAGGACGGCTTCCGAGCAGTACTTC. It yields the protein CASSQRRTASEQYF. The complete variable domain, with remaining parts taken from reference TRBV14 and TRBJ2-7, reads EAGVTQFPSHSVIEKGQTVTLRCDPISGHDNLYWYRRVMGKEIKFLLHFVKESKQDESGMPNNRFLAERTGGTYSTLKVQPAELEDSGVYFCASSQRRTASEQYFGPGTRLTVT.

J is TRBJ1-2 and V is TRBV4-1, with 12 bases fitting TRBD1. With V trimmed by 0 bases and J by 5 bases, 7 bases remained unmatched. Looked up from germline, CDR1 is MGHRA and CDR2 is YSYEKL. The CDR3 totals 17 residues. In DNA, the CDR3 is TGCGCCAGCAGCCAAGATAAAGGGACAGGGGGCTTTTATGGCTACACCTTC. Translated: CASSQDKGTGGFYGYTF.